This T cell receptor beta chain was sequenced for a study of T-cell reconstitution after alpha-beta-depleted transplantation in children. For TCRbeta, the library was prepared with unique molecular identifiers. TCRdb fed the PCR reads into MiXCR, producing one record per CDR3 protein. The top ten hold approximately 6.3% of the sample, which has 220,000 or so distinct CDR3 sequences, roughly 8.2% seen once. Germline V gives CDR1 SGHRS, CDR2 YFSETQ. Deletions cut 3 bases from V and 3 bases from J, with 13 bases between. This CDR3 contains 15 residues. Study-wide points: Several patients had high TCRbeta diversity at day 60; it came from surviving recipient T cells and thymic progenitors.

In its sample, this clonotype was seen many times. As yet, its antigen is unknown. This TCR was recovered from a male patient under 18 who had a stem cell transplant for acute lymphoblastic leukemia, so the T cells may come from the graft donor. The gene calls are TRBV5-1 and TRBJ2-4, with a possible D match to TRBD1 (5 bases). The sample in question was PBMCs, mostly from graft donor cells, obtained 180 days after TCRalphabeta/CD19-depleted stem cell transplant. The CDR3 reads CASSYEGVGKNIQYF. The CDR3 DNA reads TGCGCCAGCAGCTATGAAGGGGTTGGCAAAAACATTCAGTACTTC.